This TCR beta chain stems from a study of cytomegalovirus exposure and HLA in healthy donors. Study outcomes and limitations: In a later analysis, common viral pathogens appeared linked to several of the most significant clusters. For most subjects, TCR beta sequences were reported to predict HLA-A and HLA-B alleles with accuracy. In presence/absence analyses, roughly uniform sequencing depth across donors was assumed.

This clone was found once. Its antigen is unknown. J was trimmed by 2 bases and V by 4 bases; bases with no gene match: 7. CDR3 length: 16 amino acids. Germline CDR1 SGHNT, CDR2 YYREEE (reference sequence). This PCR relied on a set of 60 Vbeta primers and 13 Jbeta primers. Libraries were prepared by immunoSEQ multiplex PCR; TCRdb keeps only in-frame clonotypes and omits some of them. The repertoire consists of about 160,000 clones, with around four fifths occurring once and the leading ten covering more than 1.5%. The chain combines TRBV5-4 with TRBJ2-2, with 8 bases fitting TRBD1. Sample: PBMCs. This receptor was identified in a man in his late teens or twenties in good health and CMV-seronegative. Here the CDR3 DNA reads TGTGCCAGCAGCCTAACCGGGACAGGAAACACCGGGGAGCTGTTTTTT. As protein: CASSLTGTGNTGELFF.